This TCR beta chain was retrieved from a study of cytomegalovirus exposure and HLA in healthy donors. This clone was observed a few times. The antigen is undetermined. The study ran its PCR with 60 Vbeta and 13 Jbeta primers. Libraries were prepared by immunoSEQ multiplex PCR; TCRdb keeps only in-frame clonotypes and omits some of them. Seen here are 170,000 or so clones, approximately 81% observed once, and the top ten hold about 2.2%. The donors gave bone marrow, and they were healthy. Study observations and caveats: A later analysis found TCR association rates differed by HLA locus, highest for DRB1 and lowest for HLA-C.

This sequence was found in a woman in her 30s in good health and CMV-seronegative. What was sequenced was PBMCs.

CDR3 sequence (DNA): TGTGCCAGCAGTGGCCTGACAAATGTGGGCACAGATACGCAGTATTTT. Translating it yields CASSGLTNVGTDTQYF. The chain couples TRBV25-1 to TRBJ2-3; D ambiguous. V gave up 4 bases and J gave up 1 base, with 15 bases separating them. Germline CDR1 and CDR2: MGHDK and SYGVNS. The CDR3 contains 16 residues.